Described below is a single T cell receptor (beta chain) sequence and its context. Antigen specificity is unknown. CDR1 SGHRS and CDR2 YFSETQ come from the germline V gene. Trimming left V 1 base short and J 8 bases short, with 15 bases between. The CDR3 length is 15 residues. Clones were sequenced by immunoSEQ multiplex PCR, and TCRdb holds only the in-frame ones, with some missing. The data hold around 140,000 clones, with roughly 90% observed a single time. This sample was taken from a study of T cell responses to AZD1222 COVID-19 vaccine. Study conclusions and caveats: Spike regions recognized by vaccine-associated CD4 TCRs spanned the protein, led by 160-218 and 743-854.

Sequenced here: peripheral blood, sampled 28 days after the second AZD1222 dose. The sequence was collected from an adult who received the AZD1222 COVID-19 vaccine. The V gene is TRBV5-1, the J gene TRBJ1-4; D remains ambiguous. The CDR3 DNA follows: TGCGCCAGCAGCTTGCTAGGTCCCGATTCAGAAAAACTGTTTTTT. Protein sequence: CASSLLGPDSEKLFF.